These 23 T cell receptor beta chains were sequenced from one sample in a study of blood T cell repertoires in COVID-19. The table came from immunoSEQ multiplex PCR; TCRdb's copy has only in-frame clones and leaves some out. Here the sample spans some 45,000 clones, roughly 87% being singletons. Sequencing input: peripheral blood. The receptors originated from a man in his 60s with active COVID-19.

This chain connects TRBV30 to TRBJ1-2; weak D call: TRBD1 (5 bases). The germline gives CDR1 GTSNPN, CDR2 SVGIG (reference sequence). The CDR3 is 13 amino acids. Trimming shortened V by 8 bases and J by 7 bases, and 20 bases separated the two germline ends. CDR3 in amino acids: CAGLGGVAFGYTF. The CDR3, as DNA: TGTGCCGGCCTCGGGGGGGTCGCCTTTGGCTACACCTTC.

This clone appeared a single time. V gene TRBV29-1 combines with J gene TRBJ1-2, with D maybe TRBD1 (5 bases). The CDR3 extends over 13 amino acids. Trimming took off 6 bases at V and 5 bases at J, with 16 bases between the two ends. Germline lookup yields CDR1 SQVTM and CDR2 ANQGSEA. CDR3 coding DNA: TGCAGCGTGAACCTGGGGGGTAAATATGGCTACACCTTC. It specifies CSVNLGGKYGYTF.

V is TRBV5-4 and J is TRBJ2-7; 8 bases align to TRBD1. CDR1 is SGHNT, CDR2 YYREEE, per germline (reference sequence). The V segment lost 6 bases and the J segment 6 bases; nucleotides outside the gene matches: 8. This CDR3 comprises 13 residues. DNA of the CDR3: TGTGCCAGCACCGGACAGGGAAAAAGCGAGCAGTACTTC. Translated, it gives CASTGQGKSEQYF. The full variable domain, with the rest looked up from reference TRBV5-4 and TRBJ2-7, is ETGVTQSPTHLIKTRGQQVTLRCSSQSGHNTVSWYQQALGQGPQFIFQYYREEENGRGNFPPRFSGLQFPNYSSELNVNALELDDSALYLCASTGQGKSEQYFGPGTRLTVT.

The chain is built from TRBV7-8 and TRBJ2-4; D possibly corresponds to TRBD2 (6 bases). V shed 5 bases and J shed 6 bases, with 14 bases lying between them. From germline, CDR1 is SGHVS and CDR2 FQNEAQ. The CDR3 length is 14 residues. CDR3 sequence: CASSPSTSANIQYF. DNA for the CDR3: TGTGCCAGCAGCCCTTCGACTAGTGCAAACATTCAGTACTTC.

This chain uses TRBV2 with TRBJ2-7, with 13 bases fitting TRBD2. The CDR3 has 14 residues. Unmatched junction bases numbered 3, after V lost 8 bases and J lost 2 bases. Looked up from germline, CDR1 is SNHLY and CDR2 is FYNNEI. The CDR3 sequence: CASSTSGGPYEQYF. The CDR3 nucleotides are TGTGCCAGCTCGACTAGCGGGGGGCCCTACGAGCAGTACTTC.

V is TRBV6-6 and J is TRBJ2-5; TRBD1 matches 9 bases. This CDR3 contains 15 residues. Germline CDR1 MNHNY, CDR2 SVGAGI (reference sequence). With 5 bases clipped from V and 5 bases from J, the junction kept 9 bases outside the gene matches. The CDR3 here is CASSQSGTGWETQYF. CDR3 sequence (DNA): TGTGCCAGCAGTCAATCCGGGACAGGGTGGGAGACCCAGTACTTC.

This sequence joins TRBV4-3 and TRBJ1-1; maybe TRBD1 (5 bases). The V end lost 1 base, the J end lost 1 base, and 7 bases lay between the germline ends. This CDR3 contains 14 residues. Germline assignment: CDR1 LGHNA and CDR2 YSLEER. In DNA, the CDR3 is TGCGCCAGCAGCCAAGGACAGTCGAACACTGAAGCTTTCTTT. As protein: CASSQGQSNTEAFF.

CDR3 DNA sequence: TGTGCCTGGAGTGTACAAAGGACTAGCGGTGGCGAGACCCAGTACTTC. Translation gives CAWSVQRTSGGETQYF. This chain joins TRBV30 and TRBJ2-5; 10 positions agree with TRBD2. The CDR3 has 16 amino acids. Germline assignment: CDR1 GTSNPN and CDR2 SVGIG (reference sequence). The ends lost 0 bases at V and 5 bases at J; junction bases unmatched: 9.

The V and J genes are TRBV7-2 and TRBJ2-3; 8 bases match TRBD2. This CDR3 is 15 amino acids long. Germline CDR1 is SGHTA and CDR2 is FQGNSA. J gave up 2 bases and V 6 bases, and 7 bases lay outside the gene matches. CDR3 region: CASRATSGPTDTQYF. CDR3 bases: TGTGCCAGCAGGGCCACTAGCGGACCCACAGATACGCAGTATTTT.

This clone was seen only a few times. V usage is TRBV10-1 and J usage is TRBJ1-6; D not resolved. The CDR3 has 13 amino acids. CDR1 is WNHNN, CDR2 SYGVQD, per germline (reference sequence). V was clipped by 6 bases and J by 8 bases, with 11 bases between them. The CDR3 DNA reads TGCGCCAGCAGGAGGAATCTGGATTCACCCCTCCACTTT. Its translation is CASRRNLDSPLHF.

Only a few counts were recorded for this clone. Written as DNA, the CDR3 is TGTGCCAGCAGCAGGGACAGGGGGTTGGGGGAGCAGTACTTC. It codes for CASSRDRGLGEQYF. V gene TRBV6-5 combines with J gene TRBJ2-7; TRBD1 matches at 11 bases. The V gene end was trimmed by 6 bases and the J gene end by 7 bases; junction bases not matched to a gene: 8. Looked up from germline, CDR1 is MNHEY and CDR2 is SVGAGI. The CDR3 is 14 amino acids.

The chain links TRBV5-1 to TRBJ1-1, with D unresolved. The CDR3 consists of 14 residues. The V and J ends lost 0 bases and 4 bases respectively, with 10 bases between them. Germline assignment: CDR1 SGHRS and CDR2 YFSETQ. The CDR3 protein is CASSLVGVGTEAFF. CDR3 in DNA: TGCGCCAGCAGCTTGGTCGGGGTTGGCACTGAAGCTTTCTTT.

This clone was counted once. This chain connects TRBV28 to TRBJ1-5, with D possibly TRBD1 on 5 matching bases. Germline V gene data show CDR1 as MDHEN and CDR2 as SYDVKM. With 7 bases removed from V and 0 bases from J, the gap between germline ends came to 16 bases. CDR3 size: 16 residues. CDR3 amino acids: CASTTPGPYSNQPQHF. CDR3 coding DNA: TGTGCCAGCACTACACCAGGGCCTTATAGCAATCAGCCCCAGCATTTT.

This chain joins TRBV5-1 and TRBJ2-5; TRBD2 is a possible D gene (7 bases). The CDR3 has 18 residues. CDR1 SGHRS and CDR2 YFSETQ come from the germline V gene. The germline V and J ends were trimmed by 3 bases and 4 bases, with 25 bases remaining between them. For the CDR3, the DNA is TGCGCCAGCAGCTCGAAGGGGGTACTAGCGAAAATCCGAGAGACCCAGTACTTC. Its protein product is CASSSKGVLAKIRETQYF.

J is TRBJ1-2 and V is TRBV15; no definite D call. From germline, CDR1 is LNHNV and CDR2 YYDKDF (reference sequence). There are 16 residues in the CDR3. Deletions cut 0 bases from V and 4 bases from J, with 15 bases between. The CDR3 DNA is TGTGCCACCAGCAGAGATCCCCAGCTCACAGTCTATGGCTACACCTTC. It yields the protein CATSRDPQLTVYGYTF. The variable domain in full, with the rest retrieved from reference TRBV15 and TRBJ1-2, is DAMVIQNPRYQVTQFGKPVTLSCSQTLNHNVMYWYQQKSSQAPKLLFHYYDKDFNNEADTPDNFQSRRPNTSFCFLDIRSPGLGDTAMYLCATSRDPQLTVYGYTFGSGTRLTVV.

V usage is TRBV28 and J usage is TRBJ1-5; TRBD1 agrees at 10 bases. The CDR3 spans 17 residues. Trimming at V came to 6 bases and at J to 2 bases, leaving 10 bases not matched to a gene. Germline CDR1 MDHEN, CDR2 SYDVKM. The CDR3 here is CASSLRQGALGNQPQHF. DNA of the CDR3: TGTGCCAGCAGCCTAAGACAGGGGGCTTTGGGCAATCAGCCCCAGCATTTT.

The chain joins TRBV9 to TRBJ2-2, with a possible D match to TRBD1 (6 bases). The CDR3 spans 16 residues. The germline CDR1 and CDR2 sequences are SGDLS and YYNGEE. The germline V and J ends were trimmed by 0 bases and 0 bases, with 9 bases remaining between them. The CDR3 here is CASSVGQATNTGELFF. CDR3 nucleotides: TGTGCCAGCAGCGTAGGACAGGCTACGAACACCGGGGAGCTGTTTTTT.

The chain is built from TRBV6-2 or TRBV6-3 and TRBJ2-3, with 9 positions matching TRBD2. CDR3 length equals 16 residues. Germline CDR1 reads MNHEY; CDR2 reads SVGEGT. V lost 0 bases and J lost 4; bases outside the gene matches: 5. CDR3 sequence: CASSYSRAGGPDTQYF. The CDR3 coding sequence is TGTGCCAGCAGTTACTCGAGGGCGGGGGGGCCAGATACGCAGTATTTT.

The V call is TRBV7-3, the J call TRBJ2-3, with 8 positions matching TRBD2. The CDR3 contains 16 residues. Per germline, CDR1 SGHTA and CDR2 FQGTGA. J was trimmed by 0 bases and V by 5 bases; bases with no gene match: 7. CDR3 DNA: TGTGCCAGCAGCCCGGGTGCGGGGGGAAGCACAGATACGCAGTATTTT. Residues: CASSPGAGGSTDTQYF.

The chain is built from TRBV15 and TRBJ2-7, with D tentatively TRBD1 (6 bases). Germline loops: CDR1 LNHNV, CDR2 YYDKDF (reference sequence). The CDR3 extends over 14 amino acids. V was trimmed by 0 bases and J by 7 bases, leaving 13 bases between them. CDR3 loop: CATSRDWQGWEQYF. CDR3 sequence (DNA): TGTGCCACCAGCAGAGATTGGCAGGGGTGGGAGCAGTACTTC.

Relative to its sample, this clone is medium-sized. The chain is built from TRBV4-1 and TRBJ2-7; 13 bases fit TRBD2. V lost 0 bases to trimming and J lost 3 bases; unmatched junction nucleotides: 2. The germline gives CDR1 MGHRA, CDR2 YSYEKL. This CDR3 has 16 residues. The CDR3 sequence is CASSQEGTSGNYEQYF. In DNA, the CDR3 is TGCGCCAGCAGCCAAGAGGGGACTAGCGGGAACTACGAGCAGTACTTC.

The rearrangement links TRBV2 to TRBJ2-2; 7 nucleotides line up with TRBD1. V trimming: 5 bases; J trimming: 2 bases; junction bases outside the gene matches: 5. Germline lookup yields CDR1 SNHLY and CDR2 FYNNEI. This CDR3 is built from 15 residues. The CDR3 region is CASSQDRVNTGELFF. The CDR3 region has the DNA TGTGCCAGCAGTCAAGACAGGGTTAACACCGGGGAGCTGTTTTTT.

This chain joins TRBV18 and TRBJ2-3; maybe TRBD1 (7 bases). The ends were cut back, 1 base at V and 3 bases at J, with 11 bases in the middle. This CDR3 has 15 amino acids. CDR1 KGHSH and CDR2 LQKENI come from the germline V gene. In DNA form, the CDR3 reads TGTGCCAGCTCACCACTCAGGGGGGAGACAGATACGCAGTATTTT. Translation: CASSPLRGETDTQYF.